Listed below are T cell receptor beta chains from one sample, sequenced in a study of technical replicates of blood from a handful of donors. The protocol was immunoSEQ multiplex PCR, while the TCRdb copy is restricted to in-frame clones and leaves out a portion. This sample yields 78,000 or so clones, of which roughly 90% are seen a single time; roughly 0.41% belongs to the top ten. The material sequenced was T cells isolated from PBMCs. These receptors were taken from a human donor in good health. Each CDR3 is given without its conserved first and last residue. Each record gives: J gene, V gene, CDR3 protein.

TRBJ1-1,TRBV4-3,ASSHPQDSPIMNTEAF
TRBJ1-4,TRBV5-4,ASSKGAANEKLF
TRBJ1-1,TRBV5-4,ASSRREGGFTEAF
TRBJ1-1,TRBV5-6,ASSWGGSTEAF
TRBJ2-2,TRBV18,ASSPPYGGENTGELF
TRBJ2-3,TRBV19,ASSTLQGPDTQY
TRBJ2-2,TRBV11-2,ASSLRWETGELF
TRBJ1-5,TRBV28,ASSMDRGRFNQPQH
TRBJ2-7,TRBV5-1,ASSLQTSSSHEQY
TRBJ1-1,TRBV6-5,ASRGQGYTEAF
TRBJ2-4,TRBV2,ASSVQGQANRVGKNIQY
TRBJ1-2,TRBV11-2,ASSSSTGSYGYT
TRBJ2-5,TRBV13,ASSSQGKSGETQY
TRBJ2-7,TRBV2,ASRAQGAQREQY
TRBJ2-1,TRBV7-7,ASSLSGDPEQF
TRBJ1-5,TRBV13,ASSLGAGGNQPQH
TRBJ1-2,TRBV29-1,SVEVFGGAIYGYT
TRBJ1-1,TRBV28,ASSVGTLNTEAF
TRBJ2-1,TRBV29-1,SVYRDRAYNEQF
TRBJ1-2,TRBV7-2,ASNPTGGHGYT
TRBJ2-5,TRBV27,ASSLSKIETQY
TRBJ2-1,TRBV7-9,ASSAYSWGLAENNEQF
TRBJ1-3,TRBV13,ASSPRRISGNTIY
TRBJ2-7,TRBV6-4,ASSDSGATHYYYYEQY
TRBJ2-7,TRBV2,ASSNPGQGSADEQY
TRBJ2-1,TRBV27,ASGVWGMGQF
TRBJ1-5,TRBV7-2,ASSLEGARPWQPQH
TRBJ1-1,TRBV6-5,ASSSSLTNTEAF
TRBJ2-5,TRBV30,AWGLAGAGTQY